One sample yielded the 21 T cell receptor beta chains listed below, sequenced in a study of blood T cells in healthy people across ages. Primed by a sample-barcoded 5' primer and a J-beta primer mix, a second PCR proceeded for about 7 to 12 cycles. TCRdb itself ran the 5' RACE reads through MiXCR, one entry per CDR3 protein. The data hold 800,000 or so distinct CDR3 sequences, with 20% to 25% observed a single time. Separately, the same data were catalogued under a study of T cells of mothers and their children.

What was sequenced was blood. The receptor source for this set is a boy younger than 18 in good health.

This sequence joins TRBV18 and TRBJ2-7; maybe TRBD2 (5 bases). Trimming stripped 6 bases from V and 2 bases from J, with 14 bases between. The CDR3 has 14 amino acids. Germline CDR1 reads KGHSH; CDR2 reads LQKENI. CDR3 region: CASSPTPRAYEQYF. CDR3 nucleotides: TGTGCCAGCTCGCCTACCCCGAGGGCCTACGAGCAGTACTTC. The entire variable domain, with the rest obtained from reference TRBV18 and TRBJ2-7, is as follows: NAGVMQNPRHLVRRRGQEARLRCSPMKGHSHVYWYRQLPEEGLKFMVYLQKENIIDESGMPKERFSAEFPKEGPSILRIQQVVRGDSAAYFCASSPTPRAYEQYFGPGTRLTVT.

The CDR3 sequence is CASSPTWGDVYEQYF. The CDR3 DNA is TGCGCCAGCAGCCCTACGTGGGGGGACGTCTACGAGCAGTACTTC. The genes are TRBV5-1 and TRBJ2-7; TRBD2 is a possible D gene (6 bases). This CDR3 comprises 15 residues. Germline V gene lookup returns CDR1 SGHRS and CDR2 YFSETQ. The ends were cut back, 4 bases at V and 3 bases at J, with 17 bases in the middle.

This sequence joins TRBV7-2 and TRBJ2-3; D possibly corresponds to TRBD2 (6 bases). V was shortened by 6 bases and J by 0 bases, with 10 bases between the two germline ends. This CDR3 has 14 residues. Germline values: CDR1 SGHTA, CDR2 FQGNSA. The DNA for the CDR3 is TGTGCCAGCAGGGGACTTCTTAGCACAGATACGCAGTATTTT. Protein product: CASRGLLSTDTQYF.

The chain is built from TRBV6-2 or TRBV6-3 and TRBJ2-5; 12 positions match TRBD2. The length of the CDR3 is 15 residues. Germline V CDR1 and CDR2: MNHEY, SVGEGT. The V and J ends lost 6 bases and 5 bases, in that order; junction bases with no gene match: 7. CDR3 region: CASRHGLAGTETQYF. The CDR3 nucleotides are TGTGCCAGCAGACACGGACTAGCGGGGACTGAGACCCAGTACTTC.

This chain joins TRBV28 and TRBJ2-5, with 10 positions matching TRBD2. V was clipped by 3 bases and J by 5 bases; unmatched bases: 6. The V gene's germline CDR1 is MDHEN and CDR2 SYDVKM. This CDR3 is built from 15 residues. CDR3 residues: CASSFLLAGVETQYF. As DNA, the CDR3 is TGTGCCAGCAGTTTCTTGCTAGCGGGAGTGGAGACCCAGTACTTC. Combining the CDR3 with reference TRBV28 and TRBJ2-5 gives the whole variable domain DVKVTQSSRYLVKRTGEKVFLECVQDMDHENMFWYRQDPGLGLRLIYFSYDVKMKEKGDIPEGYSVSREKKERFSLILESASTNQTSMYLCASSFLLAGVETQYFGPGTRLLVL.

This clonotype was observed a few times. The chain combines TRBV7-2 with TRBJ2-5, with 7 bases matching TRBD2. Germline CDR1 reads SGHTA; CDR2 reads FQGNSA. V lost 5 bases and J lost 5; bases outside the gene matches: 5. The CDR3 covers 13 residues. The CDR3 sequence: CASSRGSEETQYF. The DNA of the CDR3 is TGTGCCAGCAGCCGCGGGAGCGAGGAGACCCAGTACTTC.

Only a few counts were recorded for this clonotype. The V call is TRBV28, the J call TRBJ2-2; 8 nucleotides line up with TRBD1. CDR1 is MDHEN and CDR2 is SYDVKM in the germline V gene. V was pared by 6 bases and J by 4 bases, with 7 bases of the junction left unmatched. This CDR3 region has 15 residues. The CDR3 coding sequence is TGTGCCAGCAGAACGGGACAGGCCCGCACCGGGGAGCTGTTTTTT. This sequence encodes CASRTGQARTGELFF.

The chain carries TRBV5-1 and TRBJ2-2, with TRBD2 identical over 10 bases. Germline CDR1 reads SGHRS; CDR2 reads YFSETQ. The CDR3 is 16 residues long. V shed 3 bases and J 3 bases; nucleotides not matched to a gene: 5. The CDR3 DNA reads TGCGCCAGCAGCTGGGGGACTAGCGATGACACCGGGGAGCTGTTTTTT. It yields the protein CASSWGTSDDTGELFF.

This chain links TRBV6-5 with TRBJ1-2; perhaps TRBD1 as D (6 bases). V was shortened by 0 bases and J by 4 bases, with 12 bases between the two germline ends. The germline gives CDR1 MNHEY, CDR2 SVGAGI. There are 15 residues in the CDR3. CDR3: CASSYSYTGSYGYTF. The CDR3 DNA reads TGTGCCAGCAGTTACTCGTATACAGGGAGCTATGGCTACACCTTC.

This clonotype was observed a handful of times. This chain's CDR3 is CASSGVGTAWTAEDNEQFF. As DNA, the CDR3 is TGTGCCAGCAGCGGAGTCGGGACCGCCTGGACGGCCGAGGACAATGAGCAGTTCTTC. This chain joins TRBV7-9 and TRBJ2-1; tentatively, D is TRBD1 or TRBD2 (5 bases each). Per germline, CDR1 SEHNR and CDR2 FQNEAQ (reference sequence). The CDR3 has 19 amino acids. V dropped 5 bases and J dropped 5 bases, with 28 bases sitting between them.

The rearrangement uses TRBV14 and TRBJ2-1; 15 bases map to TRBD2. CDR1 is SGHDN and CDR2 is FVKESK in the germline V gene. This CDR3 is built from 21 residues. Trimming cost V 4 bases and J 4 bases; bases outside gene matches: 17. The CDR3 region has the DNA TGTGCCAGCAGCCCCTCAAAGATCCTCGCCGGGACTAGCGGGGGGTACAATGAGCAGTTCTTC. This encodes CASSPSKILAGTSGGYNEQFF.

CDR3 loop: CATQTMDAKETQYF. The CDR3 coding sequence is TGTGCCACCCAAACGATGGACGCAAAAGAGACCCAGTACTTC. The V and J genes are TRBV2 and TRBJ2-1; D remains ambiguous. TRBJ2-5 explains the end of the DNA better; the J call may be wrong. This CDR3 region has 14 residues. Germline loops: CDR1 SNHLY, CDR2 FYNNEI.

The chain recombines TRBV7-2 with TRBJ2-5; TRBD1 aligns across 8 bases. The end of the DNA is better explained by TRBJ2-7, so the J call may be wrong. The CDR3 runs 15 residues. The germline V gene has CDR1 SGHTA and CDR2 FQGNSA. The CDR3: CASSPRDRLSYEQYF. In nucleotides, the CDR3 is TGTGCCAGCAGCCCACGGGACAGGCTTTCCTACGAGCAGTACTTC.

The rearrangement uses TRBV6-6 and TRBJ2-5; the D gene is possibly TRBD2 (5 bases). CDR1 MNHNY and CDR2 SVGAGI come from the germline V gene (reference sequence). Deletions cut 8 bases from V and 2 bases from J, with 9 bases between. There are 12 residues in the CDR3. Written as DNA, the CDR3 is TGTGCCAGCGGGGAGACTCAAGAGACCCAGTACTTC. Amino acids: CASGETQETQYF.

For this clonotype: Mismatch with germline at one junction end may stem from a read error. The chain carries TRBV11-2 and TRBJ2-1; 7 nucleotides line up with TRBD2. Germline values: CDR1 SGHAT, CDR2 FQNNGV. CDR3 size: 18 residues. CDR3 protein: CASSPQGAASGTYNEQFF. In DNA, the CDR3 is TGTGCCAGCAGCCCTCAGGGAGCGGCTAGCGGCACATACAACGAGCAGTTCTTC.

V and J are TRBV3-1 and TRBJ2-2, with D unresolved. V was trimmed by 3 bases and J by 0 bases, leaving 11 bases between them. Germline V CDR1 and CDR2: LGHDT, YNNKEL (reference sequence). The CDR3 contains 16 residues. The CDR3 reads CASSHPVYANTGELFF. The DNA for the CDR3 is TGTGCCAGCAGCCATCCGGTATATGCGAACACCGGGGAGCTGTTTTTT.

Only a few counts were recorded for this clonotype. The chain has TRBV29-1 and TRBJ1-2, with 7 bases that match TRBD1. The J segment lost 6 bases and the V segment lost 6 bases, leaving 10 bases of the junction unmatched. The CDR3 runs 13 residues. The germline CDR1 and CDR2 sequences are SQVTM and ANQGSEA. DNA of the CDR3: TGCAGCGTCCTACAGGGGACCCCTGATGGCTACACCTTC. Its protein product is CSVLQGTPDGYTF.

This chain uses TRBV6-6 with TRBJ2-2; D is perhaps TRBD2 (6 bases). Per the germline V gene, CDR1 is MNHNY and CDR2 is SVGAGI (reference sequence). The CDR3 consists of 17 residues. The V gene lost 7 bases and the J gene lost 3 bases, with 21 bases spanning the gap. CDR3 nucleotide sequence: TGTGCCAGCATGGGAGGCGGATACGGACCATACACCGGGGAGCTGTTTTTT. This codes for CASMGGGYGPYTGELFF.

This chain links TRBV28 with TRBJ2-4; a weak D match, TRBD2 (6 bases). V was shortened by 6 bases and J by 1 base, with 10 bases between the two germline ends. Looked up from germline, CDR1 is MDHEN and CDR2 is SYDVKM. The CDR3 sequence is 14 residues long. DNA for the CDR3: TGTGCCAGCAGCTATGCGGGGGCCAAAAACATTCAGTACTTC. Translated, it gives CASSYAGAKNIQYF.

The chain links TRBV12-3 or TRBV12-4 to TRBJ2-1; 8 bases line up with TRBD2. The junction had 6 bases not matched to a gene; V was cut back by 6 bases and J by 5 bases. The CDR3 is made up of 14 amino acids. CDR3: CASRNSGIDNEQFF. DNA for the CDR3: TGTGCCAGCAGGAATAGCGGGATCGACAATGAGCAGTTCTTC.

The chain carries TRBV19 and TRBJ2-7; 9 positions match TRBD1. J was trimmed by 3 bases and V by 1 base; bases with no gene match: 7. This CDR3 is 16 amino acids long. The germline V gene encodes CDR1 LNHDA and CDR2 SQIVND (reference sequence). The CDR3 coding sequence is TGTGCCAGTAGTATAGGGGCCGGGACAGGGAACTACGAGCAGTACTTC. Translated: CASSIGAGTGNYEQYF.